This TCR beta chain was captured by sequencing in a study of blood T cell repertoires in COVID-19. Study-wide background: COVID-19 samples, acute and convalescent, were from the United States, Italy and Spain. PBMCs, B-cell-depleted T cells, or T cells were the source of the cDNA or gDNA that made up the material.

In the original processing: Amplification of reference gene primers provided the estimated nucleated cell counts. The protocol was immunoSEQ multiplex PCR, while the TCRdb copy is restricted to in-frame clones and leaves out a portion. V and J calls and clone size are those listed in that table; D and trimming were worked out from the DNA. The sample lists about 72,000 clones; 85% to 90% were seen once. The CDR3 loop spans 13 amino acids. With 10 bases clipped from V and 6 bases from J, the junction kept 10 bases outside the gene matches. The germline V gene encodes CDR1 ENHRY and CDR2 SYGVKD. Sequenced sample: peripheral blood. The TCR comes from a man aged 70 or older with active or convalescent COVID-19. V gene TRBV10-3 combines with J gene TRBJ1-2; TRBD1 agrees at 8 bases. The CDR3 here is CATRGQGGDGYTF. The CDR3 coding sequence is TGTGCCACCCGTGGACAGGGTGGCGATGGCTACACCTTC.